Shown below are 18 T cell receptor beta chains from a single sample sequenced in a study of blood T cell repertoires in COVID-19. Sequencing was performed with immunoSEQ multiplex PCR; in TCRdb, only in-frame clones are kept and a portion is missing. The sample lists a few hundred thousand clones, 88% seen once, with about 10% in the top ten. The sample taken for sequencing was peripheral blood. These receptors were obtained from a woman in her 70s with COVID-19, enrolled during active disease.

This rearrangement joins TRBV5-5 to TRBJ1-6; D is unresolved. CDR3 length equals 15 residues. V dropped 0 bases and J dropped 7 bases, with 11 bases sitting between them. CDR1 SGHKS and CDR2 YYEKEE come from the germline V gene (reference sequence). The CDR3 spells CASSLGRVGNSPLHF. CDR3 DNA sequence: TGTGCCAGCAGCTTGGGGAGGGTAGGGAATTCACCCCTCCACTTT. Full variable domain (outside the CDR3, taken from reference TRBV5-5 and TRBJ1-6): DAGVTQSPTHLIKTRGQQVTLRCSPISGHKSVSWYQQVLGQGPQFIFQYYEKEERGRGNFPDRFSARQFPNYSSELNVNALLLGDSALYLCASSLGRVGNSPLHFGNGTRLTVT.

With respect to this clone: Germline and junction disagree at one end, which may indicate a read error. The rearrangement joins TRBV9 to TRBJ1-5, with a tentative D call TRBD1 (5 bases). The germline V gene has CDR1 SGDLS and CDR2 YYNGEE. CDR3 length equals 15 residues. This CDR3 is CARSGGGEGNQPQHF. In nucleotides, the CDR3 is TGTGCCCGCAGCGGCGGGGGGGAGGGCAATCAGCCCCAGCATTTT. Looking up the rest from reference TRBV9 and TRBJ1-5 gives the full variable domain: DSGVTQTPKHLITATGQRVTLRCSPRSGDLSVYWYQQSLDQGLQFLIQYYNGEERAKGNILERFSAQQFPDLHSELNLSSLELGDSALYFCARSGGGEGNQPQHFGDGTRLSIL.

The chain is built from TRBV27 and TRBJ2-1; perhaps TRBD2 as D (6 bases). The CDR3 loop spans 15 amino acids. V was clipped by 1 base and J by 4 bases, with 11 bases between them. The germline V gene encodes CDR1 MNHEY and CDR2 SMNVEV (reference sequence). CDR3 nucleotide sequence: TGTGCCAGCAGTTTATGGCTAGCGAAGTACAATGAGCAGTTCTTC. Protein: CASSLWLAKYNEQFF.

V gene TRBV28 combines with J gene TRBJ1-5; 11 positions agree with TRBD1. The CDR3 sequence is 16 residues long. CDR1 is MDHEN, CDR2 SYDVKM, per germline. V shed 6 bases and J 2 bases; nucleotides not matched to a gene: 6. CDR3 sequence: CASSLDRGLRNQPQHF. The CDR3, as DNA: TGTGCCAGCAGCTTGGACAGGGGGCTGCGCAATCAGCCCCAGCATTTT.

This clone was counted only a few times. The V and J genes are TRBV12-3 or TRBV12-4 and TRBJ1-5; D may be TRBD1 (5 bases). The CDR3 has 13 residues. With 2 bases removed from V and 8 bases from J, the gap between germline ends came to 10 bases. The CDR3 region is CASSLSGGEPQHF. CDR3 nucleotide sequence: TGTGCCAGCAGTTTAAGTGGGGGGGAGCCCCAGCATTTT.

The CDR3 DNA sequence: TGTGCCTGGAGTGTATCCCGAACAGGGAACGAGCAGTACTTC. Translating gives CAWSVSRTGNEQYF. J is TRBJ2-7 and V is TRBV30; D might be TRBD1 (6 bases). Germline CDR1 GTSNPN, CDR2 SVGIG (reference sequence). This CDR3 is 14 amino acids long. V lost 0 bases to trimming and J lost 5 bases, with 14 bases between them.

This sequence joins TRBV10-3 and TRBJ1-5; D not resolved. Germline lookup yields CDR1 ENHRY and CDR2 SYGVKD. The V gene lost 1 base and the J gene lost 2 bases, with 15 bases spanning the gap. The length of the CDR3 is 17 residues. For the CDR3, the DNA is TGTGCCATCAGTGAGTTCCGGGGAGCTAAGGGCAATCAGCCCCAGCATTTT. Translating gives CAISEFRGAKGNQPQHF.

This clone was observed a single time. The chain has TRBV3-1 (or the pseudogene TRBV3-2) and TRBJ1-6; TRBD1 aligns across 10 bases. With 3 bases clipped from V and 9 bases from J, the junction kept 8 bases outside the gene matches. This CDR3 contains 16 residues. Germline V CDR1 and CDR2: LGHDT, YNNKEL (reference sequence). The CDR3 reads CASSQFGTGDRSPLHF. The CDR3 DNA reads TGTGCCAGCAGCCAGTTCGGGACAGGGGATCGTTCACCCCTCCACTTT.

V is TRBV7-4 and J is TRBJ1-5, with D unclear. The CDR3 sequence is 13 residues long. Germline V gives CDR1 SGHVT, CDR2 SQSDAQ. The V end lost 5 bases, the J end lost 4 bases, and 9 bases lay between the germline ends. As DNA, the CDR3 is TGTGCCAGCAGCCCCCTAGCGAATCAGCCCCAGCATTTT. It translates to CASSPLANQPQHF.

This chain uses TRBV7-2 with TRBJ1-4, with 7 bases lining up with TRBD1. The CDR3 is 15 residues long. Germline loops: CDR1 SGHTA, CDR2 FQGNSA. The trim removed 5 bases at V and 8 bases at J, leaving 11 bases unmatched. The CDR3 DNA reads as TGTGCCAGCAGCCTAGACAGGGCCCGTCAGGAAAAACTGTTTTTT. Translated: CASSLDRARQEKLFF.

The chain links TRBV28 to TRBJ2-2; TRBD2 aligns across 7 bases. Trimming at V came to 6 bases and at J to 3 bases, leaving 16 bases not matched to a gene. The CDR3 runs 18 residues. CDR1 and CDR2 from the germline V gene are MDHEN and SYDVKM. Here the CDR3 DNA reads TGTGCCAGCAGCTATCCCGGGGCAGGGAGGGCCGACACCGGGGAGCTGTTTTTT. Translating gives CASSYPGAGRADTGELFF.

The chain is built from TRBV5-1 and TRBJ2-3; 13 bases align to TRBD2. After removal of 4 bases from V and 4 bases from J, the junction contained 9 bases not matched to a gene. From germline, CDR1 is SGHRS and CDR2 YFSETQ. The CDR3 totals 17 residues. CDR3 in amino acids: CASSHTSGRAGPDTQYF. The CDR3 DNA follows: TGCGCCAGCAGCCACACTAGCGGGAGGGCCGGTCCAGATACGCAGTATTTT.

This chain joins TRBV28 and TRBJ2-7, with D maybe TRBD1 (6 bases). The germline gives CDR1 MDHEN, CDR2 SYDVKM. CDR3 length: 12 amino acids. Trimming left V 7 bases short and J 7 bases short, with 14 bases between. The CDR3 DNA reads TGTGCCAGCAAGGTTGAAGGGGGTGAGCAGTACTTC. This codes for CASKVEGGEQYF.

V and J are TRBV19 and TRBJ1-5; 7 bases are shared with TRBD1. Germline CDR1 is LNHDA and CDR2 is SQIVND (reference sequence). The CDR3 is 15 amino acids. With 0 bases clipped from V and 5 bases from J, the junction kept 4 bases outside the gene matches. CDR3 nucleotide sequence: TGTGCCAGTAGTATAGATCGGGACAGTTATCAGCCCCAGCATTTT. This sequence encodes CASSIDRDSYQPQHF.

Worth noting for this clone: Other DNA sequences in the same sample also yield this CDR3. This chain uses TRBV7-9 with TRBJ1-2, with 9 bases identical to TRBD1. V lost 3 bases, J lost 0 bases, and 2 bases stayed unmatched. CDR3 size: 15 residues. Per the germline V gene, CDR1 is SEHNR and CDR2 is FQNEAQ (reference sequence). The chain's CDR3 is CASSLGQGPNYGYTF. Here the CDR3 DNA reads TGTGCCAGCAGCTTGGGACAGGGTCCTAACTATGGCTACACCTTC.

Notes on this clone: One junction end disagrees with the germline gene, perhaps due to a read error. The chain uses TRBV7-7 and TRBJ2-1; TRBD2 agrees at 9 bases. Germline CDR1 is SSHAT and CDR2 is FNYEAQ (reference sequence). The CDR3 contains 15 residues. The CDR3 DNA sequence: TGTGCTAGCAGCTTAGTAGCGGGAGTCAACAATGAGCAGTTCTTC. This translates into CASSLVAGVNNEQFF.

The V and J genes are TRBV30 and TRBJ2-1; possible D gene TRBD2, 5 bases. Germline assignment: CDR1 GTSNPN and CDR2 SVGIG (reference sequence). CDR3 length: 14 amino acids. The V gene lost 3 bases and the J gene lost 6 bases, with 15 bases spanning the gap. CDR3 sequence reads: CAWRGPSEVNEQFF. In nucleotides, the CDR3 is TGTGCCTGGAGAGGGCCGTCGGAGGTCAATGAGCAGTTCTTC.

V is TRBV19 and J is TRBJ2-2; 8 bases are a match to TRBD2. V was pared by 9 bases and J by 6 bases, with 12 bases of the junction left unmatched. Germline values: CDR1 LNHDA, CDR2 SQIVND (reference sequence). The CDR3 totals 15 residues. The CDR3: CASDTGTRKAGELFF. CDR3 in DNA: TGTGCCAGCGACACCGGGACTAGAAAGGCCGGGGAGCTGTTTTTT.